One TCR beta chain is described in this entry. V lost 2 bases to trimming and J lost 7 bases, with 11 bases between them. The length of the CDR3 is 13 residues. Germline loops: CDR1 MRHNA, CDR2 SNTAGT. This sample was included in a study of blood T cell repertoires in COVID-19. Study details: COVID-19 samples from acute and convalescent phases originated in the United States, Italy and Spain. Nucleic acid was either cDNA or gDNA, and it came from T cells, B-cell-depleted T cells, or PBMCs.

TCRdb keeps only in-frame clones here, not all; method: immunoSEQ multiplex PCR. The table has roughly 400,000 clones, about 90% seen once. Individuals drawn from under 30 US areas were about 18 to 95 years old. V gene TRBV6-4 combines with J gene TRBJ1-2, with D possibly TRBD1 on 5 matching bases. The specimen was PBMCs or T cells enriched from blood (not recorded which). This receptor was identified in a woman in her 30s who had recovered from COVID-19. The CDR3 sequence: CASSDELGAGYTF. CDR3 DNA: TGTGCCAGCAGTGACGAGTTAGGGGCTGGCTACACCTTC.